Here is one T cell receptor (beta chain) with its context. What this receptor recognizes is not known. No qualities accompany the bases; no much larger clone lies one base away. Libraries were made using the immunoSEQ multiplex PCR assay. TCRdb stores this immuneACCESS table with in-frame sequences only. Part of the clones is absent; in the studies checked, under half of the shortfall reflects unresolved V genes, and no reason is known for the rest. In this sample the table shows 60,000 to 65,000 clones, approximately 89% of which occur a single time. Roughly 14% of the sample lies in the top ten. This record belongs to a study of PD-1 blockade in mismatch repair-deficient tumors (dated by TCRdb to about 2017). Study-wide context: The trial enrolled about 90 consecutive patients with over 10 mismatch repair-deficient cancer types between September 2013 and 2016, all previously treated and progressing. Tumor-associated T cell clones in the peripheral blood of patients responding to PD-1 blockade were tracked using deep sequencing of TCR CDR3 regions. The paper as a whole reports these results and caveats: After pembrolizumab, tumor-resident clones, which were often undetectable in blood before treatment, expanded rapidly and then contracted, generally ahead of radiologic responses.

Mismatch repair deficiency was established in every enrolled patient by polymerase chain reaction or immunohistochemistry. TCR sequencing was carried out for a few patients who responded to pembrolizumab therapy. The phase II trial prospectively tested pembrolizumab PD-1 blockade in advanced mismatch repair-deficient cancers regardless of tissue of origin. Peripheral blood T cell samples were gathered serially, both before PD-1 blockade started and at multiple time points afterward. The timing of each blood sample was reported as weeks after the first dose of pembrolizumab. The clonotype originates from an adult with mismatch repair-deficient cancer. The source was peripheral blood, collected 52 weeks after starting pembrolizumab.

The nucleotide sequence reads TGTGCCAGCAGCCAAGTGGGGGCCGCAAGGGGCTACACCTTC. Its protein product is CASSQVGAARGYTF. This receptor chain uses TRBV14 and TRBJ1-2, and possibly TRBD1, on 6 matching bases. The V and J ends are trimmed by 1 base and 8 bases, leaving 14 bases between them. Measured from the cysteine to the phenylalanine, the CDR3 is 14 residues long. The DNA shown is the 42-base CDR3, in frame from base 1. The germline V gene encodes CDR1 SGHDN and CDR2 FVKESK.